In its sample, the clone carrying this T cell receptor beta chain was seen many times. The entry originates in a study of molecular identifiers for immune sequencing clone quantification. It was with previously described methods and listed TCR primers that bulk TCR libraries were made. MiXCR, applied by TCRdb to the PCR reads, yields one record per CDR3 protein. The sample shows more than 50,000 distinct CDR3 sequences, under 20% of them seen only once. The sorting of naive CD8 T cells used the CD8+CD4-CCR7+CD45RA+ phenotype. The sample comprised naive CD8+ T cells from blood, with Jurkat cell RNA spiked in. The subset denotes: FACS-sorted CD8+CD4-CCR7+CD45RA+ naive T cells. The TCR sequence derives from a human donor in good health. Some libraries in this study had Jurkat cell RNA spiked in.

CDR3 region: CSVVGGRASTGELFF. Written as DNA, the CDR3 is TGCAGCGTTGTCGGAGGGAGGGCGAGCACCGGGGAGCTGTTTTTT. The chain combines TRBV29-1 with TRBJ2-2, with 7 nucleotides matching TRBD2. V gave up 4 bases and J gave up 4 bases; unmatched junction bases: 9. This CDR3 comprises 15 residues. Germline V gene lookup returns CDR1 SQVTM and CDR2 ANQGSEA.